A single T cell receptor beta chain is shown here with its context. What this receptor recognizes is not known. No base quality information exists; no much larger clone differs at one position. The source of the sample is a study of shared T cell receptors in the human thymus (dated by TCRdb to the early 2020s). About the full investigation: The study investigated the way shared, self-reactive T-cell receptor alpha chains are produced in the human thymus.

From its cysteine to its phenylalanine, the CDR3 spans 15 amino acids. Here the CDR3 DNA is all that survives: 45 bases in frame from base 1. The germline V gene provides CDR1 MNHNS and CDR2 SASEGT. V drops 3 bases and J drops 2 bases, leaving 13 bases in between. The receptor library was made with the immunoSEQ multiplex PCR assay. Imported from immuneACCESS, the table was reduced by TCRdb to in-frame sequences with V and J called. These copies leave out some clones; in studies compared against another copy, an unresolved V gene accounts for under half, and the cause of the remainder is not known. This sample comprises 700,000 to 750,000 clones, approximately 83% of them detected only once. Around 0.0099% of the sample lies in the top ten. These records were also assigned to another study, of human thymus T cells. The second study reports: The donors were immunologically healthy infants in Finland who had open corrective cardiac surgery for congenital heart defects. Thymus tissue was obtained as surgical resects removed during corrective cardiac surgery. Biased V and J gene segment usage appeared to be present in both thymic and peripheral blood repertoires. According to the related research, thymic TCR repertoires were highly overlapping among unrelated individuals. The study characterized TCR alpha and beta repertoires from about 8 infant thymus samples and four related peripheral blood samples. The cohort included several male and two female infants, with donor ages spanning 7 to 244 days. Thymocytes were released mechanically from tissue and stored at -70 °C as pellets of 10-30 million cells. Genomic DNA was extracted from frozen cell pellets with a QIAsymphony instrument. TCRB and TCRAD loci were amplified from a standardized quantity of quality-controlled genomic DNA using the immunoSEQ multiplex PCR assay. The V(D)J region was spanned by amplicons of a length sufficient to cover the CDR3 and to identify V and J genes. Through the commercial immunoSEQ service, the amplicons were sequenced on an Illumina platform. Primer bias and sequencing errors were corrected using previously described methods, and TCRAD and TCRB definitions followed the IMGT database. immunoSEQ Analyzer 3.0 and VDJTools were used for repertoire analysis, which covered basic statistics, V/J segment usage, diversity estimates, rarefaction and pairwise overlap. Diversity was estimated with Chao1, ChaoE, Efron-Thisted, Shannon and inverse Simpson indices, and also on datasets down-sampled to the smallest sample. Repertoire overlap was assessed by strict matching of CDR3 nucleotide sequence, V gene and J gene, and clustering was done by Jaccard-based multidimensional scaling. On average, thymus samples gave roughly 800,000 unique TCRB clonotypes, whereas blood samples gave 75,000 to 85,000.

The rearrangement combines TRBV6-1 with TRBJ1-1; 6 matching bases give a weak D call of TRBD1. The sequence derives from a girl less than two years old with a congenital heart defect. Donor details come from another sample of the same person, matched by shared clones. The sample comprised thymocytes. The DNA sequence is TGTGCCAGCAGTGACCCCGCAGGGGAAAACACTGAAGCTTTCTTT. This yields the protein CASSDPAGENTEAFF.